This T cell receptor (beta chain) is from a study of blood T cell repertoires in COVID-19. V gave up 5 bases and J gave up 0 bases, with 10 bases separating them. CDR1 is MNHEY and CDR2 is SMNVEV in the germline V gene (reference sequence). The CDR3 has 15 residues. The repertoire was sequenced with immunoSEQ multiplex PCR; TCRdb's copy has only in-frame clones and lacks some. The sample consists of under 200,000 clones, roughly 90% of them appearing once. Specimen: PBMCs or T cells enriched from blood (not recorded which). The gene calls are TRBV27 and TRBJ1-4; D unresolved. The clonotype was recovered from a young woman who had recovered from COVID-19. CDR3 sequence reads: CASSALGATNEKLFF. CDR3 sequence (DNA): TGTGCCAGCAGTGCCTTGGGAGCAACTAATGAAAAACTGTTTTTT.